The 3 T cell receptor beta chains in this list originate from one sample, sequenced in a study of OX40 agonist ivuxolimab in advanced cancers. Receptor amplification or capture employed the immunoSEQ multiplex PCR assay. TCRdb obtained this table from immuneACCESS and retained in-frame rearrangements with V and J assigned. These tables miss some clones; where compared with another copy, unresolved V genes account for less than half of the shortfall, and the remainder is unexplained. The sample table lists 65,000 to 75,000 clones, 87% of them with a count of one. The ten biggest clones cover under 4.5% of the sample. The starting material was CD4+ or CD8+ T cells sorted from blood, obtained in a trial of the OX40 agonist ivuxolimab. These receptor sequences come from an adult with an advanced solid tumor such as melanoma, head and neck, liver or kidney cancer.

The chain is built from TRBV2 and TRBJ1-1; D is undetermined. In germline, CDR1 is SNHLY, CDR2 FYNNEI. The CDR3 loop spans 12 amino acids. The V and J ends lost 3 bases and 6 bases respectively, with 8 bases between them. The CDR3 protein is CASSEDGAEAFF. The CDR3 bases are TGTGCCAGCAGTGAGGATGGTGCTGAAGCTTTCTTT.

The chain is built from TRBV6-6 and TRBJ1-1; weak D call: TRBD1 (5 bases). From germline, CDR1 is MNHNY and CDR2 SVGAGI (reference sequence). The CDR3 totals 14 residues. The V gene lost 5 bases and the J gene lost 2 bases, with 12 bases spanning the gap. CDR3 in DNA: TGTGCCAGCAGTCCCGGGACTATCAACACTGAAGCTTTCTTT. Translated: CASSPGTINTEAFF.

V is TRBV28 and J is TRBJ2-7; 15 positions agree with TRBD2. The germline V gene has CDR1 MDHEN and CDR2 SYDVKM. The junction had 9 bases not matched to a gene; V was cut back by 5 bases and J by 4 bases. This CDR3 has 17 amino acids. The CDR3 protein is CASSPGLAGGPGYEQYF. CDR3 in DNA: TGTGCCAGCAGTCCCGGACTAGCGGGAGGGCCCGGATACGAGCAGTACTTC.